One and the same sample provided the 8 T cell receptor beta chains below, sequenced in a study of T cells expressing NK-cell markers. TCRdb re-called the 5' RACE reads; one entry per CDR3 protein, DNA not given. The table counts about 410,000 distinct CDR3 sequences; about 11% lies in the top ten. Source material: blood T cells: a sorted CD56 or NKG2C T cell subset, CD4+ or CD8+ T cells, or bulk PBMC T cells (not recorded which). These receptors all come from a woman aged 45-65 years in good health.

The rearrangement uses TRBV5-1 and TRBJ2-1; the TCRdb call, TRBD1, lacks DNA for checking. CDR1 and CDR2 (germline): SGHRS, YFSETQ. This CDR3 spans 16 amino acids. The CDR3: CASSLFSGGVNNEQFF.

CDR3 sequence reads: CSVTGLETQYF. This chain links TRBV29-1 with TRBJ2-5; TCRdb proposes TRBD1, but this gene call is untestable without DNA. The V gene's germline CDR1 is SQVTM and CDR2 ANQGSEA. The CDR3 runs 11 residues.

The chain combines TRBV5-1 with TRBJ1-4; TCRdb's D call, TRBD1, is unchecked because there is no DNA. CDR1 and CDR2 from the germline V gene are SGHRS and YFSETQ. The CDR3 contains 14 residues. The chain's CDR3 is CASSSETGYEKLFF.

The chain employs TRBV15 and TRBJ2-1; TCRdb indicates TRBD1, and absent DNA this call remains unverified. The germline V gene has CDR1 LNHNV and CDR2 YYDKDF (reference sequence). This CDR3 is built from 12 residues. CDR3 loop: CATNTGGGEQFF.

The CDR3 sequence: CASSLTPGRSTGELFF. The chain couples TRBV7-3 to TRBJ2-2; TCRdb picks TRBD1, but there is no DNA to check that call. Germline CDR1 SGHTA, CDR2 FQGTGA. The CDR3 sequence is 16 residues long.

CDR3 region: CASSGREVETQYF. The chain couples TRBV7-8 to TRBJ2-5; the TRBD2 assignment by TCRdb is unverifiable without DNA. The length of the CDR3 is 13 residues. Germline lookup yields CDR1 SGHVS and CDR2 FQNEAQ. The whole variable domain, remainder taken from reference TRBV7-8 and TRBJ2-5, is GAGVSQSPRYKVAKRGQDVALRCDPISGHVSLFWYQQALGQGPEFLTYFQNEAQLDKSGLPSDRFFAERPEGSVSTLKIQRTQQEDSAVYLCASSGREVETQYFGPGTRLLVL.

CDR3 protein: CSARELPRYNEQFF. J is TRBJ2-1 and V is TRBV20-1. The CDR3 has 14 amino acids. CDR1 and CDR2 (germline): DFQATT, SNEGSKA (reference sequence).

The chain uses TRBV10-2 and TRBJ2-7. The germline gives CDR1 WSHSY, CDR2 SAAADI. The CDR3 spans 14 residues. This CDR3 is CASSTSRTSYEQYF.